This T cell receptor (beta chain) comes out of a study of identical twins' blood T cells. TCRdb recomputed calls from the 5' RACE reads with MiXCR, one row per CDR3 protein. The table records a few hundred thousand distinct CDR3 sequences, around 30% of them present only once. Concerning this clonotype: One junction end disagrees with the germline gene, perhaps due to a read error.

Germline CDR1 and CDR2: ENHRY and SYGVKD. The length of the CDR3 is 15 residues. This chain joins TRBV10-3 and TRBJ2-2; perhaps TRBD2 as D (5 bases). The source of this sequence is a woman aged 18 to 50 in good health. Input material: PBMCs. CDR3 amino acids: CAISGAGIGTGEPFF. The CDR3 nucleotides are TGTGCCATCAGTGGGGCCGGGATTGGTACCGGGGAGCCGTTTTTT.